Listed below are T cell receptor beta chains from one sample, sequenced in a study of T cells after yellow fever vaccination. From the 5' RACE reads, TCRdb called clonotypes with MiXCR, one entry per CDR3 protein. Found here are about 340,000 distinct CDR3 sequences, approximately 12% of them singletons; the top ten hold roughly 3.1%. The sample here was CD4+ T cells sorted from PBMCs, taken 15 days after the yellow fever booster vaccination. The receptors stem from a man between 18 and 35 years old who received the YFV17D yellow fever vaccine. CDR3s include the opening cysteine and the closing phenylalanine or tryptophan. The order of the fields is J gene, D gene, V gene, clone size, CDR3 protein, CDR3 DNA. D genes are given only for firm matches. Clone size is stated in some rows and not others, as once, few, many or a class when expanded.

j_call: TRBJ2-5; d_call: TRBD1; v_call: TRBV9; clone_size: NA; cdr3_aa: CASSARQGQETQYF; cdr3_nt: TGTGCCAGCAGCGCTCGACAGGGCCAAGAGACCCAGTACTTC
j_call: TRBJ2-4; d_call: NA; v_call: TRBV20-1; clone_size: few; cdr3_aa: CSARNFASVGDIQYF; cdr3_nt: TGCAGTGCTAGAAACTTTGCTAGCGTAGGGGACATTCAGTACTTC
j_call: TRBJ1-2; d_call: TRBD1; v_call: TRBV6-1; clone_size: many; cdr3_aa: CASTRGGLYGYTF; cdr3_nt: TGTGCCAGCACCAGGGGGGGCCTCTATGGCTACACCTTC
j_call: TRBJ1-5; d_call: NA; v_call: TRBV4-1; clone_size: NA; cdr3_aa: CASSQDHWDDNQPQHF; cdr3_nt: TGCGCCAGCAGCCAAGATCACTGGGACGACAATCAGCCCCAGCATTTT
j_call: TRBJ1-1; d_call: TRBD1; v_call: TRBV20-1; clone_size: NA; cdr3_aa: CSARRDSVEAFF; cdr3_nt: TGCAGTGCTAGGCGGGACAGCGTTGAAGCTTTCTTT
j_call: TRBJ2-1; d_call: NA; v_call: TRBV12-3/TRBV12-4; clone_size: many; cdr3_aa: CASSFPPNEQFF; cdr3_nt: TGTGCCAGCAGTTTTCCCCCGAATGAGCAGTTCTTC
j_call: TRBJ2-5; d_call: NA; v_call: TRBV5-1; clone_size: few; cdr3_aa: CASSRGTDRPKETQYF; cdr3_nt: TGCGCCAGCAGCCGCGGGACAGACCGGCCCAAAGAGACCCAGTACTTC
j_call: TRBJ2-3; d_call: NA; v_call: TRBV12-3/TRBV12-4; clone_size: NA; cdr3_aa: CASKTGISTDTQYF; cdr3_nt: TGTGCCAGCAAGACTGGAATATCCACAGATACGCAGTATTTT
j_call: TRBJ2-1; d_call: NA; v_call: TRBV15; clone_size: many; cdr3_aa: CATSRNRNDNEQFF; cdr3_nt: TGTGCCACCAGCAGAAACAGGAACGACAATGAGCAGTTCTTC
j_call: TRBJ2-3; d_call: NA; v_call: TRBV27; clone_size: few; cdr3_aa: CASSLDRRGAADTQYF; cdr3_nt: TGTGCCAGCAGTTTAGATCGCAGGGGGGCGGCGGATACGCAGTATTTT
j_call: TRBJ2-7; d_call: NA; v_call: TRBV7-2; clone_size: NA; cdr3_aa: CASSLGRTRSYEQYF; cdr3_nt: TGTGCCAGCAGCTTAGGCAGAACCCGCTCCTACGAGCAGTACTTC
j_call: TRBJ1-1; d_call: NA; v_call: TRBV20-1; clone_size: NA; cdr3_aa: CSARKQASEAFF; cdr3_nt: TGCAGTGCTCGAAAACAGGCGTCTGAAGCTTTCTTT
j_call: TRBJ2-1; d_call: NA; v_call: TRBV20-1; clone_size: few; cdr3_aa: CSGAGGRSYNEQFF; cdr3_nt: TGCAGTGGGGCAGGGGGGCGGTCCTACAATGAGCAGTTCTTC
j_call: TRBJ1-5; d_call: NA; v_call: TRBV7-2; clone_size: NA; cdr3_aa: CASSLRDRQPQHF; cdr3_nt: TGTGCCAGCAGCCTGAGGGATCGGCAGCCCCAGCATTTT
j_call: TRBJ2-1; d_call: TRBD2; v_call: TRBV12-3/TRBV12-4; clone_size: NA; cdr3_aa: CASSLTRAGGGGFYNEQFF; cdr3_nt: TGTGCCAGCAGTTTAACCCGAGCGGGGGGCGGGGGGTTCTACAATGAGCAGTTCTTC
j_call: TRBJ2-2; d_call: NA; v_call: TRBV12-3/TRBV12-4; clone_size: many; cdr3_aa: CASSRQRNTGELFF; cdr3_nt: TGTGCCAGCAGTCGCCAGCGGAACACCGGGGAGCTGTTTTTT
j_call: TRBJ2-5; d_call: NA; v_call: TRBV6-2/TRBV6-3; clone_size: NA; cdr3_aa: CAINEGGATETQYF; cdr3_nt: TGTGCCATCAACGAGGGGGGGGCCACGGAGACCCAGTACTTC
j_call: TRBJ1-1; d_call: NA; v_call: TRBV4-1; clone_size: once; cdr3_aa: CASSQEGRGTEAFF; cdr3_nt: TGCGCCAGCAGCCAAGAAGGCAGGGGAACTGAAGCTTTCTTT
j_call: TRBJ2-7; d_call: TRBD2; v_call: TRBV27; clone_size: NA; cdr3_aa: CASSLRGDIYEQYF; cdr3_nt: TGTGCCAGCAGTTTGCGGGGGGACATCTACGAGCAGTACTTC
j_call: TRBJ2-7; d_call: TRBD1; v_call: TRBV6-5; clone_size: few; cdr3_aa: CASSYSGQGLGEQYF; cdr3_nt: TGTGCCAGCAGTTACTCGGGACAGGGCTTAGGGGAGCAGTACTTC
j_call: TRBJ1-6; d_call: NA; v_call: TRBV28; clone_size: NA; cdr3_aa: CASSPGTRDSPLHF; cdr3_nt: TGTGCCAGCAGCCCCGGGACAAGGGATTCACCCCTCCACTTT
j_call: TRBJ1-5; d_call: NA; v_call: TRBV28; clone_size: NA; cdr3_aa: CASSNLNQPQHF; cdr3_nt: TGTGCCAGCAGTAACCTGAATCAGCCCCAGCATTTT
j_call: TRBJ2-5; d_call: TRBD1; v_call: TRBV7-2; clone_size: few; cdr3_aa: CASRRTGAQETQYF; cdr3_nt: TGTGCCAGCAGGCGGACAGGGGCGCAAGAGACCCAGTACTTC
j_call: TRBJ1-1; d_call: NA; v_call: TRBV6-1; clone_size: NA; cdr3_aa: CASSVGRDTEAFF; cdr3_nt: TGTGCCAGCAGTGTGGGACGGGACACTGAAGCTTTCTTT
j_call: TRBJ2-2; d_call: TRBD1; v_call: TRBV12-3/TRBV12-4; clone_size: few; cdr3_aa: CASTLRTGGWGELFF; cdr3_nt: TGTGCCAGCACCCTGAGAACAGGGGGTTGGGGGGAGCTGTTTTTT
j_call: TRBJ1-4; d_call: NA; v_call: TRBV24-1; clone_size: few; cdr3_aa: CATSEGETNEKLFF; cdr3_nt: TGTGCCACCAGTGAAGGGGAAACTAATGAAAAACTGTTTTTT
j_call: TRBJ1-4; d_call: TRBD1; v_call: TRBV6-2/TRBV6-3; clone_size: few; cdr3_aa: CASGKQGRDRLFF; cdr3_nt: TGTGCCAGCGGCAAACAGGGGCGAGATCGACTGTTTTTT
j_call: TRBJ2-3; d_call: NA; v_call: TRBV2; clone_size: NA; cdr3_aa: CASTPADTQYF; cdr3_nt: TGTGCCAGCACACCCGCAGATACGCAGTATTTT
j_call: TRBJ2-5; d_call: TRBD2; v_call: TRBV4-3; clone_size: NA; cdr3_aa: CASSQDRGGGLWGQYF; cdr3_nt: TGCGCCAGCAGCCAAGATAGGGGCGGGGGGTTGTGGGGCCAGTACTTC
j_call: TRBJ2-1; d_call: NA; v_call: TRBV5-1; clone_size: NA; cdr3_aa: CASSPTSASYNEQFF; cdr3_nt: TGCGCCAGCAGCCCCACGAGTGCCTCCTACAATGAGCAGTTCTTC
j_call: TRBJ2-4; d_call: NA; v_call: TRBV18; clone_size: few; cdr3_aa: CASSPPGAVKNIQYF; cdr3_nt: TGTGCCAGCTCACCACCGGGGGCGGTGAAAAACATTCAGTACTTC
j_call: TRBJ2-2; d_call: TRBD2; v_call: TRBV5-1; clone_size: many; cdr3_aa: CASSSGLDGGTGELFF; cdr3_nt: TGCGCCAGCAGCTCCGGACTAGATGGAGGGACCGGGGAGCTGTTTTTT
j_call: TRBJ2-1; d_call: TRBD2; v_call: TRBV7-6; clone_size: few; cdr3_aa: CASSLASGGGYNEQFF; cdr3_nt: TGTGCCAGCAGCTTGGCTAGCGGGGGGGGATACAATGAGCAGTTCTTC
j_call: TRBJ1-2; d_call: NA; v_call: TRBV5-1; clone_size: few; cdr3_aa: CASSPGPRSENGYTF; cdr3_nt: TGCGCCAGCAGCCCGGGACCTAGGTCGGAAAATGGCTACACCTTC
j_call: TRBJ2-2; d_call: TRBD1; v_call: TRBV7-9; clone_size: NA; cdr3_aa: CASTSTGAGELFF; cdr3_nt: TGTGCCAGCACCTCAACAGGGGCCGGGGAGCTGTTTTTT
j_call: TRBJ2-3; d_call: NA; v_call: TRBV20-1; clone_size: few; cdr3_aa: CSARIGGLAEGAQYF; cdr3_nt: TGCAGTGCTAGGATCGGCGGACTGGCCGAGGGGGCGCAGTATTTT
j_call: TRBJ2-7; d_call: NA; v_call: TRBV20-1; clone_size: few; cdr3_aa: CSARSRGPVIEQYF; cdr3_nt: TGCAGTGCTAGGTCGCGCGGCCCTGTCATCGAGCAGTACTTC
j_call: TRBJ2-2; d_call: TRBD1; v_call: TRBV6-5; clone_size: many; cdr3_aa: CASSSGTANTGELFF; cdr3_nt: TGTGCCAGCAGCTCCGGGACAGCGAACACCGGGGAGCTGTTTTTT
j_call: TRBJ2-5; d_call: NA; v_call: TRBV11-2; clone_size: few; cdr3_aa: CASSYARDGQETQYF; cdr3_nt: TGTGCCAGCAGCTACGCTCGGGACGGACAAGAGACCCAGTACTTC
j_call: TRBJ1-2; d_call: NA; v_call: TRBV7-2; clone_size: many; cdr3_aa: CASSSRRQGSSLVGYTF; cdr3_nt: TGTGCCAGCAGCTCCCGAAGGCAGGGCAGCTCCCTCGTTGGCTACACCTTC